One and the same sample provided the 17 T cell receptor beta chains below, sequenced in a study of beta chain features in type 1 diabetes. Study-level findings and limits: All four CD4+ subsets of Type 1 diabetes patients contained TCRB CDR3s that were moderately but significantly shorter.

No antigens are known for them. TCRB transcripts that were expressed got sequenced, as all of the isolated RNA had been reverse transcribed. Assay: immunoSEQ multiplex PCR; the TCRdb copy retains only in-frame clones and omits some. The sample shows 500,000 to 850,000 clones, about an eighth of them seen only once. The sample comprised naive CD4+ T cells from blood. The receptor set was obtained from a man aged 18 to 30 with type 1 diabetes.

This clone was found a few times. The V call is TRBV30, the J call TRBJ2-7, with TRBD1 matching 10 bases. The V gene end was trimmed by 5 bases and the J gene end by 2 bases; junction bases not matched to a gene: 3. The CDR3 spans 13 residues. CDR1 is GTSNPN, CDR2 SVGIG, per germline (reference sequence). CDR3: CAWSGTGAYEQYF. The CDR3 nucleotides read TGTGCCTGGTCCGGGACAGGGGCCTACGAGCAGTACTTC.

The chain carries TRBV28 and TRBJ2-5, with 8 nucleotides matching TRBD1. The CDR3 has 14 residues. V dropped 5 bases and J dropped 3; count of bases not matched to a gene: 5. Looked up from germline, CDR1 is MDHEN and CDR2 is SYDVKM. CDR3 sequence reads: CASSPQTGEETQYF. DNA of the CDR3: TGTGCCAGCAGTCCCCAGACAGGGGAAGAGACCCAGTACTTC.

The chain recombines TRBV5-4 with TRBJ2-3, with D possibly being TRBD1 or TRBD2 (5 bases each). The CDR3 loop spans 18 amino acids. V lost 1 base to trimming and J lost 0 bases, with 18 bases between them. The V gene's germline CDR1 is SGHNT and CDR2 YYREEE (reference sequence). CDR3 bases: TGTGCCAGCAGCTTGATGCCAGGGAGCGGTTATAGCACAGATACGCAGTATTTT. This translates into CASSLMPGSGYSTDTQYF.

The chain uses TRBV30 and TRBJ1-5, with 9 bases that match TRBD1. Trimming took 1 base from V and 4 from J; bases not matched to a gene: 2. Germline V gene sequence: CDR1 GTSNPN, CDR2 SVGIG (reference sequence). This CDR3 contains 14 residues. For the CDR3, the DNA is TGTGCCTGGAGTGCGGACAGGGGAAATCAGCCCCAGCATTTT. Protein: CAWSADRGNQPQHF.

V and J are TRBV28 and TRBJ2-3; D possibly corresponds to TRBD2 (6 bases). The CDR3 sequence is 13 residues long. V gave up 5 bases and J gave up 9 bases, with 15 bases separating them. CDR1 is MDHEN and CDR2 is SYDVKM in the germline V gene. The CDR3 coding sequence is TGTGCCAGCAGTGAGGGGAGGTTAAGCACGCAGTATTTT. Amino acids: CASSEGRLSTQYF. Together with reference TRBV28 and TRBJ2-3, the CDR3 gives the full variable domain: DVKVTQSSRYLVKRTGEKVFLECVQDMDHENMFWYRQDPGLGLRLIYFSYDVKMKEKGDIPEGYSVSREKKERFSLILESASTNQTSMYLCASSEGRLSTQYFGPGTRLTVL.

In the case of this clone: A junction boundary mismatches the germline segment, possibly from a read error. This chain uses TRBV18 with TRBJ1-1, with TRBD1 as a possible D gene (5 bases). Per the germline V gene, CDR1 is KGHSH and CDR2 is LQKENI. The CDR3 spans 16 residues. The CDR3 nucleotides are TGTGCCAGCTCGCCACGGGACGGCCGTATGAACACTGAAGCTTTCTTT. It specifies CASSPRDGRMNTEAFF.

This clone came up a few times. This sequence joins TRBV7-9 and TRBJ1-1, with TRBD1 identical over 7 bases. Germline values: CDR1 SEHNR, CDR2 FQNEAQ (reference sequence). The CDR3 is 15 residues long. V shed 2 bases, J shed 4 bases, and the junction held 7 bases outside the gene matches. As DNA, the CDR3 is TGTGCCAGCAGCTTAATGGCGGCAGGGGGCACTGAAGCTTTCTTT. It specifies CASSLMAAGGTEAFF.

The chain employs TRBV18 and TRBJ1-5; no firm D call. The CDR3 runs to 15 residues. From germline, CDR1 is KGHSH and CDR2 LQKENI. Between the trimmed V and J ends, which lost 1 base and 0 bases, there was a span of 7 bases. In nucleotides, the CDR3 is TGTGCCAGCTCACCACAGGAGGGTAGCAATCAGCCCCAGCATTTT. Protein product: CASSPQEGSNQPQHF.

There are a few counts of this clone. The CDR3 loop reads CASSLGAWEQFF. In DNA form, the CDR3 reads TGTGCCAGCAGCTTAGGGGCTTGGGAGCAGTTCTTC. This chain links TRBV7-2 with TRBJ2-1; D uncertain. Germline CDR1 reads SGHTA; CDR2 reads FQGNSA. V was shortened by 1 base and J by 10 bases, with 8 bases between the two germline ends. The CDR3 loop spans 12 amino acids.

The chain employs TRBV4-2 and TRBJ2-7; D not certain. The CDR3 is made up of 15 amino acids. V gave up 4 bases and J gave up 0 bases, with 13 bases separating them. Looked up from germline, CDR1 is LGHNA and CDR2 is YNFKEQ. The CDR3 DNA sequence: TGTGCCAGCAGCCGCTTTACAGAGAGCTCCTACGAGCAGTACTTC. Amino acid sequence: CASSRFTESSYEQYF.

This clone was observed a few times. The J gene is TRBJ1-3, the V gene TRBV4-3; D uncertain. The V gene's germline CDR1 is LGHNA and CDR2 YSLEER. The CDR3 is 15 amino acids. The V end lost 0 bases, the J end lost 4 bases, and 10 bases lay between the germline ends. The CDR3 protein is CASSQETSGGNTIYF. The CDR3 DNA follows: TGCGCCAGCAGCCAAGAGACGTCGGGGGGAAACACCATATATTTT.

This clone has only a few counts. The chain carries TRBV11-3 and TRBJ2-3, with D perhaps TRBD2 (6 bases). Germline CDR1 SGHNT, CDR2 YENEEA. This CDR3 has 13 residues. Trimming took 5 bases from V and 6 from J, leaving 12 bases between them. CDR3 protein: CASSIRLEDTQYF. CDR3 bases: TGTGCCAGCAGCATTCGACTAGAGGATACGCAGTATTTT.

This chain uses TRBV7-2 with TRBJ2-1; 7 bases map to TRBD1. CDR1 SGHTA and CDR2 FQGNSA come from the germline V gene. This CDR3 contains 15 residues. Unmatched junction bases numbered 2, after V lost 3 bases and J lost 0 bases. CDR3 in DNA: TGTGCCAGCAGCTTCGACAGGGCCTCCTACAATGAGCAGTTCTTC. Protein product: CASSFDRASYNEQFF. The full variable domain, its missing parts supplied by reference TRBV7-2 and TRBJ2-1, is GAGVSQSPSNKVTEKGKDVELRCDPISGHTALYWYRQSLGQGLEFLIYFQGNSAPDKSGLPSDRFSAERTGGSVSTLTIQRTQQEDSAVYLCASSFDRASYNEQFFGPGTRLTVL.

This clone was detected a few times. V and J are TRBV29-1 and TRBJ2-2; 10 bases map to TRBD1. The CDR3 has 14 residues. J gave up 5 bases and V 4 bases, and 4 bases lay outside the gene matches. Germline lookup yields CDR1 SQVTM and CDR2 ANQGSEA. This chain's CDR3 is CSVARDRGTGELFF. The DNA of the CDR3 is TGCAGCGTTGCGCGGGACAGGGGTACCGGGGAGCTGTTTTTT.

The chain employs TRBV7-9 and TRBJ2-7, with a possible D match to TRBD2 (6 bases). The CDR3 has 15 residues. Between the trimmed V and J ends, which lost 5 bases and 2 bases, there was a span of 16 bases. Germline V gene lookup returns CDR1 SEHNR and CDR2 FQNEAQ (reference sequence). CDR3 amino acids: CASSNIGGGTYEQYF. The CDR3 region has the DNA TGTGCCAGCAGCAACATCGGTGGGGGGACCTACGAGCAGTACTTC.

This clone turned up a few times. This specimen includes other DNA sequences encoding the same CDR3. In DNA, the CDR3 is TGTGCCAGCAGTTCGGGGGGCACCGGGGAGCTGTTTTTT. The encoded protein is CASSSGGTGELFF. The V gene is TRBV28, the J gene TRBJ2-2, with 7 bases lining up with TRBD2. The V gene end was trimmed by 4 bases and the J gene end by 4 bases; junction bases not matched to a gene: 0. CDR3 length: 13 residues. The V gene's germline CDR1 is MDHEN and CDR2 SYDVKM.

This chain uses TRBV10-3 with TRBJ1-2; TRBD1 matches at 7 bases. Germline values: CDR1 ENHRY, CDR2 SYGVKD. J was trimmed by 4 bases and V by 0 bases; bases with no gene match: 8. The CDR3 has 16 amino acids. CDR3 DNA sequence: TGTGCCATCAGTGAGTCGAAGGCGGGACAGCTCTATGGCTACACCTTC. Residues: CAISESKAGQLYGYTF.